This T cell receptor beta chain was identified in a study of identical twins. This clonotype was seen at least ten times. Its antigen is undetermined. Each CDR3 protein gets one entry after TCRdb re-called the 5' RACE reads with MiXCR. Of 450,000 to 650,000 distinct CDR3 sequences listed, nearly 10% are singletons. General observations from the study: Interpretation of the results relied on cross-sectional statistical analysis and not on following the same donors. Carriage of fewer insertions was seen in abundant cord blood beta clonotypes, whereas memory repertoires showed none. The models systematically underestimated how much out-of-frame TCR alpha was shared in monozygotic twins.

Trimming stripped 6 bases from V and 2 bases from J, with 11 bases between. The CDR3 has 14 amino acids. The same specimen was also included in a second study, on yellow fever vaccine responses in identical twins.

The chain employs TRBV12-3 or TRBV12-4 and TRBJ1-5; D is undetermined. Sequencing was done on a sample of PBMCs. The source of this sequence is a woman between 18 and 30 years old in good health. CDR3 coding DNA: TGTGCCAGCAGGGGCGTGGGCGGCAATCAGCCCCAGCATTTT. Translating it yields CASRGVGGNQPQHF.